This TCR beta chain was identified during a study of graft-versus-host responses after intestinal transplantation listed by TCRdb under 2021. Notes on the research overall: The transplants that recipients received were multivisceral, liver-intestinal, or isolated intestinal. Alloreactive clones were identified by sequencing pre-transplant mixed lymphocyte reaction products and comparing them with unstimulated pre-transplant donor and recipient T cells. Instead of going to the commercial service, samples from a few later patients were sequenced in-house on an Illumina MiSeq and processed with MiXCR. The cohort enrolled about two dozen intestinal transplant recipients including one retransplant, and a few patients lacking pretransplant specimens were excluded. Every recipient was given anti-thymocyte globulin induction, then maintenance tacrolimus and steroids for 3 to 4 years. Donor T cell macrochimerism was defined as a peak of at least 4% donor T cells among recipient peripheral blood mononuclear cells. Graft-versus-host and host-versus-graft alloreactive T cell clones were tracked in the graft, circulation and bone marrow after intestinal transplantation using bulk TCR-beta CDR3 sequencing. What the research found in general, with its limitations: Peak levels of circulating GvH clones were associated with declines in HvG clones early after transplant. GvH clones were detected in recipient bone marrow, and some appeared earlier in ileal mucosa or blood, consistent with an intestinal mucosal origin. The relatively low number and heterogeneity of intestinal transplant patients limited the conclusions. In the allografts of patients with donor T cell macrochimerism, GvH to HvG T cell clonal ratios were high.

The meaning of the sample's time point label: cells obtained before transplantation from donor or recipient. CD3+CD4+ and CD3+CD8+ populations were FACS-sorted from unstimulated pre-transplant donor and recipient cells taken from spleen or lymph nodes. Library construction relied on the immunoSEQ multiplex PCR assay. In most patients, genomic DNA was isolated using the Qiagen DNeasy Blood and Tissue Kit and sent frozen to Adaptive Biotechnologies for TCR sequencing. High-throughput TCR-beta CDR3 sequencing of genomic DNA from most patients was performed by Adaptive Biotechnologies. Turning to the authors' computational methods: TCR sequencing data were retrieved from Adaptive's ImmunoSEQ software for 15 to 20 patients, whereas a few other patients were processed with MiXCR and VDJtools. To correct CD4 versus CD8 sorting errors, sequences present in both subsets at a frequency ratio below 5:1 were removed. Because the origin of CDR3 nucleotide sequences shared between donor and recipient could not be assigned, those sequences were removed. At least 2-fold expansion over unstimulated cells and a minimum CFSE-low frequency of 0.002% (template counts) or 0.001% (read counts) were required for clones to be classified as alloreactive. A clone was considered mappable if detected in the sequenced pre-transplant spleen, lymph node, or MLR CFSE-low populations of the donor or recipient. Cumulative frequency of alloreactive clones was calculated as a percentage of all sequences weighted by copy number. Sourced from immuneACCESS, this table was stored by TCRdb with only in-frame sequences that have V and J called. A share of the clones is absent; for the studies checked, an unresolved V gene accounts for under half, and the remainder has no known explanation. The DNA gave D and trimming, while V, J and clone size come from that table. The sample table shows about 120,000 clones, and approximately 95% are seen once. The ten biggest clones cover more than 0.09% of the sample.

The germline V gene provides CDR1 MNHNS and CDR2 SASEGT. Unmatched junction bases come to 7, with V trimmed by 5 bases and J by 4 bases. The CDR3 runs 14 residues from the cysteine to the phenylalanine. Just the 42-base CDR3 DNA is kept, in frame starting at base 1. Comments on this clone: Its antigen remains unidentified. One base away there is no much larger clone; base qualities are not given.

Source: unstimulated CD4+ T cells sorted from spleen or lymph node cells, taken before intestinal transplant. The TCR sequence derives from a human donor who received an intestinal transplant. The chain links TRBV6-1 with TRBJ2-5, with TRBD1 matching 7 junction bases. The CDR3 reads as follows: CASSSWTGLETQYF. In nucleotides, the sequence is TGTGCCAGCAGTTCGTGGACAGGCCTAGAGACCCAGTACTTC.